This entry is about one TCR beta chain. This clone has more than one count but fewer than ten. It lacks a known antigen. Being a mouse receptor, it is described with mouse gene labels and germline sequences. The sequenced fragment ends 1 residue before the CDR3 boundary, so the rest is inferred from the germline J gene. The method behind the library was the immunoSEQ multiplex PCR assay. Adaptive Biotechnologies performed TCRbeta CDR3 sequencing at survey depth and reported CDR3 sequences, V/J genes, productive frequency, and template counts. Amplification of TCR beta CDR3 regions started from genomic DNA instead of RNA. The authors processed their data as follows. Pairwise repertoire overlap between tissues was quantified with Jensen-Shannon divergence, where 1 means complete divergence and 0 identical. Tissues were clustered by single-linkage agglomerative hierarchical clustering of pairwise JSD values, and the clustering results were displayed as dendrograms. GLIPH2 was run on all patient samples with simulation_depth 1000, kmer_min_depth 3, cdr3_length_cutoff 8, keeping groups with more than two unique CDR3s. A standardized tissue-overlap score was calculated by extrapolating Jaccard GLIPH-group overlap across patients to a standard repertoire size of 1000 clones. Linear mixed-effect models, with tissue included as a fixed effect and individual included as a random effect, were used to assess associations of diversity with clinical or experimental variables. The table comes from immuneACCESS by way of TCRdb, which keeps in-frame sequences with V and J called. Part of the clones is missing from these tables; in studies checked, under half for an unresolved V gene and the rest for unknown reasons. V and J calls and clone size are as listed in that table; D and trimming were resolved from the DNA. The sample table contains 1,500 to 2,000 clones; only one count was recorded for under 50% of them. Under 35% of the sample goes to the ten largest clones.

This record comes from a study of tissue T cells after allogeneic stem cell transplantation (dated by TCRdb to 2022 to 2024). Study-wide context: The study profiled TCR beta repertoires across many tissues from research autopsies of patients with and without GVHD, plus mouse models of GVHD. The human part of the study was a prospective observational study with no blinding and no randomization. What the work shows at the level of the full study, not this receptor alone: Which tissue TCRs were alloreactive or antigen-specific was not determined in the study, and some of the clones might have been host cells that persisted. In both patients and mice, T cells from blood and spleen picked up only a limited part of the TCR repertoire that was detected in tissues. The patient cohort was small and varied clinically, and sampling depth was recognized as a limitation. Only a few T cell clones appeared in more than one patient, yet motif-based clustering showed tissue-specific repertoire signatures that were shared between patients. Within patients, how anatomically similar tissues were was a major factor shaping TCR repertoire composition, regardless of disease or transplant status.

CDR1 and CDR2, per the germline V gene (reference sequence), are FNHDT and SITEND. The CDR3 holds 14 amino acids from the cysteine to the phenylalanine. Shown are 39 bases from within the CDR3, in frame from base 1. The trim is 2 bases for V and 0 bases for J, with a gap of 9 bases between the germline ends. The time point label here, explained by the study, means: mouse harvest day 14 after allogeneic transplant. Mouse grafts consisting of 10^7 T-cell-depleted bone marrow cells combined with 10^6 splenic CD5+ T cells were administered by tail vein injection. A major MHC-mismatch B6 (H2b) into BALB/c (H2d) model was used to model mouse GVHD, and tissues were profiled at day 7 or 14. Mouse tissues and retro-orbital blood were harvested on day 7 or 14 post-transplant using separate sterile tools per animal; livers were flushed beforehand.

Input material: blood. This sequence was found in a female BALB/c mouse given C57BL/6 T cells with graft-versus-host disease after an allogeneic hematopoietic cell transplant. The rearrangement joined TRBV19 to TRBJ2-7; D gene: possibly TRBD1, on 6 matching bases. The CDR3 is CASSIWDNSYEQYF. Partial CDR3 DNA: TGTGCCAGCAGTATTTGGGACAACTCCTATGAACAGTAC.